These 7 T cell receptor beta chains originate from one sample sequenced in a study of T-cell reconstitution after alpha-beta-depleted transplantation in children. TCRbeta library preparation incorporated unique molecular identifiers. In TCRdb, the PCR reads were re-called with MiXCR into one record per CDR3 protein. There are about 590,000 distinct CDR3 sequences in the sample; about an eighth occur only once, and about 2.2% lies in the top ten. The source was PBMCs, mostly from graft donor cells, collected 360 days after TCRalphabeta/CD19-depleted stem cell transplant. These receptors were obtained from a male patient aged 10 to 17 who had a stem cell transplant for acute myeloid leukemia, so the T cells may come from the graft donor.

This clonotype occurred many times. In DNA, the CDR3 is TGTGCCTGGAGTGTACAGCTCTACGAGCAGTACTTC. This sequence encodes CAWSVQLYEQYF. The V call is TRBV30, the J call TRBJ2-7; D ambiguous. The CDR3 is 12 amino acids. The germline CDR1 and CDR2 sequences are GTSNPN and SVGIG (reference sequence). Trimming shortened V by 0 bases and J by 3 bases, and 6 bases separated the two germline ends.

This clonotype was counted ten times or more. The CDR3 DNA sequence: TGTGCCAGCAGCCAGGGACAGCCGAACACTGAAGCTTTCTTT. Translated: CASSQGQPNTEAFF. The rearrangement joins TRBV14 to TRBJ1-1; TRBD1 aligns across 7 bases. Germline V lookup: CDR1 SGHDN, CDR2 FVKESK. With 3 bases clipped from V and 1 base from J, the junction kept 2 bases outside the gene matches. CDR3 size: 14 residues.

The chain links TRBV4-1 to TRBJ1-2; no clear D gene. Germline values: CDR1 MGHRA, CDR2 YSYEKL. V was shortened by 4 bases and J by 1 base, with 4 bases between the two germline ends. This CDR3 comprises 12 residues. CDR3 sequence: CASSPGNYGYTF. The CDR3 nucleotides are TGCGCCAGCAGCCCGGGTAACTATGGCTACACCTTC.

CDR3 in DNA: TGTGCCAGCAGCTTCGCCGGGACAGGGCCTTCACCCCTCCACTTT. It yields the protein CASSFAGTGPSPLHF. V and J are TRBV7-2 and TRBJ1-6; TRBD1 aligns across 9 bases. The CDR3 loop spans 15 amino acids. V lost 3 bases to trimming and J lost 9 bases; unmatched junction nucleotides: 6. Germline V gene lookup returns CDR1 SGHTA and CDR2 FQGNSA.

This clonotype showed up just a few times. The CDR3 bases are TGTGCCAGCAGCTTAGCGTGGACAGGGCGCTACAATGAGCAGTTCTTC. Translating gives CASSLAWTGRYNEQFF. This chain links TRBV7-9 with TRBJ2-1, with TRBD1 matching 8 bases. CDR3 length equals 16 residues. Germline assignment: CDR1 SEHNR and CDR2 FQNEAQ (reference sequence). Trimming removed 0 bases from V and 3 bases from J; junction bases left unmatched: 4.

This clonotype has more than one count but fewer than ten. The V gene is TRBV19, the J gene TRBJ2-1, with 8 bases that match TRBD1. Trimming removed 3 bases from V and 14 bases from J; junction bases left unmatched: 6. CDR3 length: 12 amino acids. Germline CDR1 is LNHDA and CDR2 is SQIVND (reference sequence). CDR3: CASSISRGREFF. The CDR3 coding sequence is TGTGCCAGTAGTATTTCCAGGGGGCGCGAGTTCTTC.

The chain links TRBV5-5 to TRBJ2-7, with 9 nucleotides matching TRBD1. The CDR3 is 16 residues long. CDR1 is SGHKS and CDR2 is YYEKEE in the germline V gene (reference sequence). V dropped 4 bases and J dropped 2; count of bases not matched to a gene: 10. The CDR3: CASSLILGTGTYEQYF. The CDR3 DNA follows: TGTGCCAGCAGCCTTATCCTCGGGACAGGGACCTACGAGCAGTACTTC.